Below are 27 T cell receptor beta chains sequenced from a single sample in a study of T cells in Graves' hyperthyroidism and ophthalmopathy. RNA transcripts served as the template for amplifying TCR beta CDR3 regions. The HTBI set primed first-round TCR CDR3 RT-PCR. TCRdb re-analysed the multiplex PCR reads in MiXCR, keeping a single row per CDR3 protein. The table has hundreds of thousands of distinct CDR3 sequences, about 15% seen once. The sequenced sample was blood. These TCRs come from a woman under 30 with Graves' hyperthyroidism.

J is TRBJ2-7 and V is TRBV12-5, with TRBD2 identical over 9 bases. Trimming cost V 0 bases and J 2 bases; bases outside gene matches: 5. Per the germline V gene, CDR1 is LGHNT and CDR2 is FRNRAP. The length of the CDR3 is 16 residues. The CDR3 DNA is TGTGCTAGTGGTTTGGTAGTAGCGGGAGCCCCCTACGAGCAGTACTTC. Its translation: CASGLVVAGAPYEQYF.

This rearrangement joins TRBV18 to TRBJ2-2; 7 bases agree with TRBD1. V trimming: 5 bases; J trimming: 3 bases; junction bases outside the gene matches: 6. CDR3 size: 15 residues. Germline CDR1 and CDR2: KGHSH and LQKENI. The CDR3 region is CASSSTGTDTGELFF. The CDR3 nucleotides are TGTGCCAGCTCATCGACCGGGACAGACACCGGGGAGCTGTTTTTT.

The J gene is TRBJ1-4, the V gene TRBV30; tentative D call: TRBD1 (6 bases). This CDR3 is 16 amino acids long. The ends were cut back, 3 bases at V and 5 bases at J, with 19 bases in the middle. CDR1 is GTSNPN, CDR2 SVGIG, per germline (reference sequence). CDR3 bases: TGTGCCTGGAGCCTCAACGTAGGGGGGTACAATGAAAAACTGTTTTTT. This translates into CAWSLNVGGYNEKLFF.

The chain combines TRBV20-1 with TRBJ1-2; D gene uncertain. Germline V gene lookup returns CDR1 DFQATT and CDR2 SNEGSKA (reference sequence). The CDR3 totals 14 residues. V dropped 5 bases and J dropped 0 bases, with 13 bases sitting between them. The chain's CDR3 is CSAPGDSANYGYTF. CDR3 nucleotide sequence: TGCAGTGCTCCAGGCGATTCAGCTAACTATGGCTACACCTTC.

This clonotype appeared many times. The chain is built from TRBV10-1 and TRBJ2-5; TRBD1 aligns across 7 bases. The J segment lost 4 bases and the V segment lost 4 bases, leaving 6 bases of the junction unmatched. The CDR3 is 14 amino acids. Germline-derived CDR1 and CDR2 are WNHNN and SYGVQD (reference sequence). The CDR3 is CASSATGYGETQYF. The CDR3 DNA sequence: TGCGCCAGCAGTGCGACAGGGTACGGAGAGACCCAGTACTTC.

This clonotype was counted only a few times. V usage is TRBV5-1 and J usage is TRBJ1-4; D gene uncertain. Deletions cut 3 bases from V and 5 bases from J, with 11 bases between. This CDR3 has 14 amino acids. The V gene's germline CDR1 is SGHRS and CDR2 YFSETQ. The CDR3 DNA sequence: TGCGCCAGCAGCTCAGTAGGAGGGAATGAAAAACTGTTTTTT. It encodes CASSSVGGNEKLFF.

At least ten counts were recorded for this clonotype. The genes are TRBV30 and TRBJ2-2; D ambiguous. CDR3 size: 15 residues. Trimming took 2 bases from V and 1 from J, leaving 11 bases between them. Germline CDR1 and CDR2: GTSNPN and SVGIG (reference sequence). CDR3 bases: TGTGCCTGGAGTTTCGGATTCGGGAACACCGGGGAGCTGTTTTTT. It yields the protein CAWSFGFGNTGELFF.

This clonotype was seen a handful of times. The CDR3 DNA reads as TGCGCCAGCAGCCTTTTTGGGAAGAACTATGGCTACACCTTC. It is translated as CASSLFGKNYGYTF. The chain is built from TRBV4-1 and TRBJ1-2; D remains ambiguous. This CDR3 comprises 14 residues. Trimming cost V 4 bases and J 2 bases, with 11 bases left between them. CDR1 and CDR2 (germline): MGHRA, YSYEKL.

This chain uses TRBV20-1 with TRBJ1-2, with D possibly being TRBD1 (5 bases). The CDR3 spans 13 residues. Germline CDR1 DFQATT, CDR2 SNEGSKA (reference sequence). Trimming left V 3 bases short and J 3 bases short, with 11 bases between. Here the CDR3 reads CSASPDSDYGYTF. Written as DNA, the CDR3 is TGCAGTGCTAGCCCCGACAGTGACTATGGCTACACCTTC.

This clonotype was seen at least ten times. The CDR3 DNA sequence: TGTGCCATCAGTGAGGTCCGACTAGCGGGAAACTTAGATACGCAGTATTTT. Protein sequence: CAISEVRLAGNLDTQYF. The genes are TRBV10-3 and TRBJ2-3, with TRBD2 matching over 11 bases. The CDR3 consists of 17 residues. The germline V gene has CDR1 ENHRY and CDR2 SYGVKD. With V trimmed by 2 bases and J by 5 bases, 9 bases remained unmatched.

This clonotype was seen ten or more times. The genes are TRBV28 and TRBJ2-3; D may be TRBD2 (5 bases). In germline, CDR1 is MDHEN, CDR2 SYDVKM. V lost 10 bases and J 4 bases, leaving 21 bases between the germline ends. This CDR3 contains 15 residues. This chain's CDR3 is CATEKTSIIADTQYF. The CDR3 DNA follows: TGTGCCACCGAAAAAACTAGTATTATAGCAGATACGCAGTATTTT.

This clonotype was observed a few times. V usage is TRBV15 and J usage is TRBJ2-2, with D unclear. Germline V gene sequence: CDR1 LNHNV, CDR2 YYDKDF (reference sequence). V was cut by 0 bases and J by 6 bases, with 8 bases left in between. This CDR3 has 14 amino acids. This CDR3 reads CATSRDKGSGELFF. As DNA, the CDR3 is TGTGCCACCAGCAGAGATAAGGGTTCCGGGGAGCTGTTTTTT.

This clonotype was picked up many times. The chain uses TRBV3-1 and TRBJ1-1; D call uncertain. V gave up 1 base and J gave up 0 bases, with 15 bases separating them. In germline, CDR1 is LGHDT, CDR2 YNNKEL (reference sequence). CDR3 size: 17 residues. The CDR3, as DNA: TGTGCCAGCAGCCAAGCCTTCTCTTGGACGGTGAACACTGAAGCTTTCTTT. It is translated as CASSQAFSWTVNTEAFF. Based on the CDR3 plus reference TRBV3-1 and TRBJ1-1, the full variable domain is DTAVSQTPKYLVTQMGNDKSIKCEQNLGHDTMYWYKQDSKKFLKIMFSYNNKELIINETVPNRFSPKSPDKAHLNLHINSLELGDSAVYFCASSQAFSWTVNTEAFFGQGTRLTVV.

CDR3 residues: CASSLGLAGAFDEQYF. CDR3 bases: TGTGCCAGCAGCCTCGGACTAGCGGGAGCTTTCGACGAGCAGTACTTC. This chain links TRBV11-2 with TRBJ2-7; 13 nucleotides agree with TRBD2. V dropped 5 bases and J dropped 5; count of bases not matched to a gene: 9. The CDR3 length is 16 residues. In germline, CDR1 is SGHAT, CDR2 FQNNGV.

This clonotype has a handful of counts. The chain has TRBV30 and TRBJ2-2; D remains ambiguous. The CDR3 totals 12 residues. Germline CDR1 reads GTSNPN; CDR2 reads SVGIG (reference sequence). Trimming stripped 2 bases from V and 2 bases from J, with 3 bases between. Here the CDR3 reads CAWSPNTGELFF. The CDR3 DNA reads as TGTGCCTGGAGTCCTAACACCGGGGAGCTGTTTTTT. Full variable domain (missing parts from reference TRBV30 and TRBJ2-2): SQTIHQWPATLVQPVGSPLSLECTVEGTSNPNLYWYRQAAGRGLQLLFYSVGIGQISSEVPQNLSASRPQDRQFILSSKKLLLSDSGFYLCAWSPNTGELFFGEGSRLTVL.

This clonotype was observed at least ten times. CDR3 DNA sequence: TGTGCCAGCAGGGGACAGGGGATGGGTAATTCACCCCTCCACTTT. It is translated as CASRGQGMGNSPLHF. V usage is TRBV6-1 and J usage is TRBJ1-6; 10 nucleotides match TRBD1. V shed 6 bases and J 6 bases; nucleotides not matched to a gene: 5. Germline V CDR1 and CDR2: MNHNS, SASEGT. The CDR3 runs to 15 residues.

This chain joins TRBV12-3 or TRBV12-4 and TRBJ2-1, with D perhaps assigned TRBD1 or TRBD2 (7 bases each). V was pared by 7 bases and J by 6 bases, with 19 bases between. This CDR3 spans 15 amino acids. In DNA, the CDR3 is TGTGCCAGCAAAGAGGGGGCGGGGGCTGGCAATGAGCAGTTCTTC. Its protein is CASKEGAGAGNEQFF.

This clonotype came up many times. The rearrangement joins TRBV28 to TRBJ2-2; no reliable D call. CDR3 size: 14 residues. V gave up 3 bases and J gave up 2 bases, with 7 bases separating them. Germline values: CDR1 MDHEN, CDR2 SYDVKM. CDR3 in amino acids: CASSFYPNTGELFF. CDR3 nucleotide sequence: TGTGCCAGCAGTTTTTACCCTAACACCGGGGAGCTGTTTTTT.

This clonotype has more than one count but fewer than ten. J is TRBJ2-7 and V is TRBV27; the D gene is possibly TRBD1 (6 bases). V lost 6 bases and J lost 1, with 10 bases in between. This CDR3 comprises 13 residues. Germline V lookup: CDR1 MNHEY, CDR2 SMNVEV (reference sequence). The chain's CDR3 is CASRGADSYEQYF. The CDR3 coding sequence is TGTGCCAGCAGGGGGGCAGATTCCTACGAGCAGTACTTC.

Only a few counts were recorded for this clonotype. The V call is TRBV12-3 or TRBV12-4, the J call TRBJ1-2; D is perhaps TRBD1 (5 bases). Trimming removed 1 base from V and 7 bases from J, with 16 bases in between. This CDR3 comprises 15 residues. The CDR3 loop is CASSLDPEPRGGYTF. The DNA for the CDR3 is TGTGCCAGCAGTTTAGATCCCGAGCCGAGGGGTGGCTACACCTTC.

This clonotype was counted ten times or more. The chain carries TRBV2 and TRBJ1-3, with a tentative D call TRBD1 (6 bases). This CDR3 comprises 12 residues. With 5 bases removed from V and 6 bases from J, the gap between germline ends came to 8 bases. The V gene's germline CDR1 is SNHLY and CDR2 FYNNEI. This CDR3 is CASSRTENTIYF. The CDR3 bases are TGTGCCAGCAGTAGGACAGAAAACACCATATATTTT.

In its sample, this clonotype was seen many times. The chain couples TRBV5-1 to TRBJ2-1, with a possible D match to TRBD1 (6 bases). Germline V gene sequence: CDR1 SGHRS, CDR2 YFSETQ. This CDR3 comprises 17 residues. Trimming removed 4 bases from V and 10 bases from J, with 27 bases in between. CDR3 bases: TGCGCCAGCAGCCTGGATGATCAGGGACAACGCCTTTGGGAGCAGTTCTTC. Translating gives CASSLDDQGQRLWEQFF.

CDR3 in DNA: TGTGCCAGCAGCGCCGGACTAGTCGGCTACAATGAGCAGTTCTTC. This encodes CASSAGLVGYNEQFF. The rearrangement joins TRBV9 to TRBJ2-1; 7 nucleotides agree with TRBD2. V dropped 3 bases and J dropped 3; count of bases not matched to a gene: 6. The CDR3 length is 15 residues. Germline CDR1 and CDR2: SGDLS and YYNGEE.

This clonotype was picked up many times. The gene calls are TRBV30 and TRBJ1-2; perhaps TRBD1 as D (6 bases). Germline V gene data show CDR1 as GTSNPN and CDR2 as SVGIG (reference sequence). This CDR3 spans 13 amino acids. Deletions cut 5 bases from V and 0 bases from J, with 10 bases between. The DNA for the CDR3 is TGTGCCTGGGACAGGCGTGCTAACTATGGCTACACCTTC. This gives the protein CAWDRRANYGYTF.

The chain employs TRBV12-3 or TRBV12-4 and TRBJ1-5; D is possibly TRBD1 (5 bases). The length of the CDR3 is 12 residues. Trimming stripped 3 bases from V and 11 bases from J, with 11 bases between. The CDR3 here is CASSFYQGTQHF. The CDR3 region has the DNA TGTGCCAGCAGTTTTTATCAGGGTACCCAGCATTTT.

This clonotype was found a few times. The genes are TRBV7-9 and TRBJ2-3; D might be TRBD1 or TRBD2, each matching 5 bases. The CDR3 consists of 14 residues. In germline, CDR1 is SEHNR, CDR2 FQNEAQ (reference sequence). The V end lost 7 bases, the J end lost 2 bases, and 13 bases lay between the germline ends. CDR3 residues: CASNLGAFTDTQYF. CDR3 DNA sequence: TGTGCCAGCAACCTCGGGGCTTTCACAGATACGCAGTATTTT.

V usage is TRBV19 and J usage is TRBJ2-5, with D perhaps matching TRBD1 (5 bases). From germline, CDR1 is LNHDA and CDR2 SQIVND (reference sequence). Between the trimmed V and J ends, which lost 9 bases and 2 bases, there was a span of 7 bases. CDR3 length: 11 amino acids. The CDR3 loop is CASKGQETQYF. The CDR3 DNA is TGTGCCAGCAAGGGGCAAGAGACCCAGTACTTC.